This T cell receptor beta chain is drawn from a study of blood T cell repertoires in COVID-19. Some clones are missing from TCRdb's copy, which holds only in-frame ones; the method was immunoSEQ multiplex PCR. The sample includes about 190,000 clones, around 80% seen only once; the top ten take roughly 12%. On this clone: An end of the junction does not agree with germline; a read error may underlie this.

CDR1 and CDR2 from the germline V gene are SGHDT and YYEEEE. The length of the CDR3 is 14 residues. The chain has TRBV5-6 and TRBJ1-4; weak D call: TRBD1 (6 bases). Sequenced sample: peripheral blood. The receptor was isolated from a man between 45 and 60 years old who had recovered from COVID-19. DNA of the CDR3: TGTGCCAGCAGCTTGTTGGGGGCTAACGAAAAACTGTTTTTT. Protein: CASSLLGANEKLFF.